The 27 T cell receptor beta chains below come from one sample, sequenced in a study of regulatory dendritic cells for organ transplantation. Profiled with immunoSEQ multiplex PCR; TCRdb holds only in-frame clones, not every one. The table lists some 12,000 clones, 60% to 80% of them singletons, with 1.1% in the top ten. Allogeneic regulatory or mature dendritic cells were co-cultured for four to six days with CFSE-labeled sorted T cells at 1:10. No antigen is known for these receptors. Material: naive CD8+ T cells from blood cultured with regulatory dendritic cells. Subset denoted: CD45RA+ naive T cells. These receptors were taken from a human donor in good health.

The chain recombines TRBV25-1 with TRBJ1-1, with D tentatively TRBD1 (5 bases). Trimming removed 1 base at V and 8 bases at J, with 11 bases between. The CDR3 runs 13 residues. Germline V gives CDR1 MGHDK, CDR2 SYGVNS. For the CDR3, the DNA is TGTGCCAGCAGTGAATCGGCTAGGGGAGAAGCTTTCTTT. Encoded protein: CASSESARGEAFF.

V usage is TRBV6-5 and J usage is TRBJ1-3; no clear D. The CDR3 is 15 residues long. CDR1 MNHEY and CDR2 SVGAGI come from the germline V gene. Trimming removed 0 bases at V and 1 base at J, with 7 bases between. CDR3 in amino acids: CASSYSAVSGNTIYF. The CDR3 DNA reads TGTGCCAGCAGTTACTCTGCGGTGTCTGGAAACACCATATATTTT.

The CDR3 reads CASSQDSVAGGTQETQYF. In DNA form, the CDR3 reads TGCGCCAGCAGCCAAGATTCGGTAGCGGGGGGGACACAAGAGACCCAGTACTTC. The rearrangement joins TRBV4-1 to TRBJ2-5, with 11 bases that match TRBD2. With V trimmed by 0 bases and J by 2 bases, 8 bases remained unmatched. Germline CDR1 and CDR2: MGHRA and YSYEKL. This CDR3 is 18 amino acids long.

The chain couples TRBV12-5 to TRBJ1-4; 9 bases line up with TRBD1. The CDR3 sequence is 16 residues long. The germline CDR1 and CDR2 sequences are LGHNT and FRNRAP. V shed 6 bases and J 3 bases; nucleotides not matched to a gene: 8. The CDR3 coding sequence is TGTGCTAGTGGCTCGGACAGGGGAAGGCCTAATGAAAAACTGTTTTTT. Its protein is CASGSDRGRPNEKLFF.

This clone was counted a few times. This chain links TRBV5-6 with TRBJ1-2, with TRBD1 matching 11 bases. The CDR3 is 14 residues long. The J segment lost 6 bases and the V segment lost 2 bases, leaving 3 bases of the junction unmatched. Germline-derived CDR1 and CDR2 are SGHDT and YYEEEE. This CDR3 is CASSFGTGGNGYTF. The CDR3 nucleotides read TGTGCCAGCAGCTTCGGGACAGGGGGTAATGGCTACACCTTC.

The J gene is TRBJ2-1, the V gene TRBV29-1; D may be TRBD1 (5 bases). With 2 bases removed from V and 8 bases from J, the gap between germline ends came to 16 bases. The germline gives CDR1 SQVTM, CDR2 ANQGSEA. CDR3 length: 14 residues. The chain's CDR3 is CSVEQGHLVDEQFF. The CDR3 coding sequence is TGCAGCGTTGAACAGGGCCACTTAGTCGATGAGCAGTTCTTC.

The gene calls are TRBV4-1 and TRBJ1-4; 11 nucleotides line up with TRBD1. Germline V gives CDR1 MGHRA, CDR2 YSYEKL. The CDR3 has 18 residues. Trimming cost V 3 bases and J 4 bases; bases outside gene matches: 10. The CDR3 loop reads CASSQLPGQGDGNEKLFF. For the CDR3, the DNA is TGCGCCAGCAGCCAGTTACCGGGACAGGGGGACGGTAATGAAAAACTGTTTTTT.

The rearrangement joins TRBV9 to TRBJ2-2; 7 positions agree with TRBD2. Germline-derived CDR1 and CDR2 are SGDLS and YYNGEE. Trimming at V came to 3 bases and at J to 4 bases, leaving 6 bases not matched to a gene. This CDR3 has 15 amino acids. CDR3 in amino acids: CASSGEGLSTGELFF. The CDR3 DNA is TGTGCCAGCAGCGGGGAGGGTCTTAGCACCGGGGAGCTGTTTTTT.

This sequence joins TRBV5-1 and TRBJ2-1; 12 bases map to TRBD2. The CDR3 spans 18 residues. Per the germline V gene, CDR1 is SGHRS and CDR2 is YFSETQ. Trimming at V came to 5 bases and at J to 7 bases, leaving 16 bases not matched to a gene. The CDR3 DNA sequence: TGCGCCAGCAGTTCTAGCGGGGGGGAATTTGGGGCGGTAAATGAGCAGTTCTTC. Its protein product is CASSSSGGEFGAVNEQFF.

This sequence joins TRBV19 and TRBJ1-6; D unresolved. The CDR3 covers 12 residues. Germline-derived CDR1 and CDR2 are LNHDA and SQIVND (reference sequence). V was trimmed by 3 bases and J by 13 bases, leaving 10 bases between them. The CDR3 here is CASSIGLSPLHF. The CDR3 DNA is TGTGCCAGTAGTATTGGCCTTTCGCCCCTCCACTTT.

This clone was recorded a few times. J is TRBJ2-7 and V is TRBV6-6, with D uncertain. Germline V CDR1 and CDR2: MNHNY, SVGAGI (reference sequence). Trimming took 6 bases from V and 0 from J, leaving 12 bases between them. The CDR3 contains 14 residues. CDR3 DNA sequence: TGTGCCAGCAGCCCCCCGAGGAGCTCCTACGAGCAGTACTTC. Amino acid sequence: CASSPPRSSYEQYF.

A few counts support this clone. The CDR3 here is CASSLYQDRGRFF. CDR3 in DNA: TGTGCCAGCAGTTTATATCAGGACAGGGGTCGGTTCTTC. The genes are TRBV28 and TRBJ2-1; 9 bases fit TRBD1. Germline lookup yields CDR1 MDHEN and CDR2 SYDVKM. The CDR3 contains 13 residues. J lost 15 bases, V lost 1 base, and 7 bases had no gene match.

The CDR3 region is CASSSSPTGGNSNQPQHF. The CDR3 region has the DNA TGTGCCAGCAGCTCATCCCCGACAGGGGGAAATAGCAATCAGCCCCAGCATTTT. V usage is TRBV7-8 and J usage is TRBJ1-5; 9 positions match TRBD1. Germline-derived CDR1 and CDR2 are SGHVS and FQNEAQ. The V and J ends lost 4 bases and 0 bases, in that order; junction bases with no gene match: 10. This CDR3 has 18 amino acids.

The rearrangement links TRBV6-5 to TRBJ1-5; D remains unclear. The CDR3 runs 15 residues. The germline V gene encodes CDR1 MNHEY and CDR2 SVGAGI. Trimming took off 2 bases at V and 3 bases at J, with 11 bases between the two ends. The CDR3 region is CASSYGPGYNQPQHF. CDR3 sequence (DNA): TGTGCCAGCAGTTACGGGCCAGGATACAATCAGCCCCAGCATTTT.

The rearrangement joins TRBV9 to TRBJ2-3, with D maybe TRBD2 (6 bases). The CDR3 sequence is 14 residues long. Germline V lookup: CDR1 SGDLS, CDR2 YYNGEE. V lost 3 bases, J lost 2 bases, and 10 bases lay in between. The CDR3 region is CASSGRRDTDTQYF. CDR3 DNA: TGTGCCAGCAGCGGCCGGAGGGACACAGATACGCAGTATTTT.

The J gene is TRBJ1-6, the V gene TRBV7-9, with 7 bases aligning to TRBD1. The CDR3 length is 15 residues. CDR1 and CDR2 from the germline V gene are SEHNR and FQNEAQ (reference sequence). V was clipped by 6 bases and J by 1 base; unmatched bases: 3. The CDR3, as DNA: TGTGCCAGCAGAACGACAGGGTCCTATAATTCACCCCTCCACTTT. Its protein product is CASRTTGSYNSPLHF.

The chain combines TRBV19 with TRBJ2-1, with 8 bases fitting TRBD1. After removal of 9 bases from V and 2 bases from J, the junction contained 6 bases not matched to a gene. CDR1 LNHDA and CDR2 SQIVND come from the germline V gene (reference sequence). The CDR3 is made up of 14 amino acids. The CDR3 DNA reads as TGTGCCAGCTCAGGGGGCGGCACCTACAATGAGCAGTTCTTC. Protein: CASSGGGTYNEQFF.

The chain recombines TRBV10-3 with TRBJ1-1, with no clear D. In germline, CDR1 is ENHRY, CDR2 SYGVKD. Deletions cut 3 bases from V and 1 base from J, with 9 bases between. The CDR3 is 14 residues long. The CDR3 loop is CAISESRSNTEAFF. CDR3 in DNA: TGTGCCATCAGTGAAAGCCGGTCGAACACTGAAGCTTTCTTT.

The chain carries TRBV9 and TRBJ2-7; 7 bases are shared with TRBD1. From germline, CDR1 is SGDLS and CDR2 YYNGEE. The CDR3 runs 14 residues. The V gene end was trimmed by 4 bases and the J gene end by 2 bases; junction bases not matched to a gene: 6. The CDR3 sequence is CASSPGDRTYEQYF. CDR3 nucleotides: TGTGCCAGCAGCCCCGGGGACAGAACCTACGAGCAGTACTTC.

The chain carries TRBV2 and TRBJ2-5; 7 bases match TRBD2. The CDR3 has 16 amino acids. V shed 8 bases, J shed 1 base, and the junction held 13 bases outside the gene matches. The V gene's germline CDR1 is SNHLY and CDR2 FYNNEI. CDR3 loop: CASSDIPSGAQETQYF. Here the CDR3 DNA reads TGTGCCAGCTCGGATATTCCGAGCGGGGCCCAAGAGACCCAGTACTTC.

J is TRBJ2-1 and V is TRBV9; 11 bases fit TRBD2. The CDR3 is 17 amino acids. Germline V CDR1 and CDR2: SGDLS, YYNGEE. V shed 6 bases, J shed 2 bases, and the junction held 10 bases outside the gene matches. The CDR3 reads CASTLGDSGGAYNEQFF. The CDR3 DNA reads TGTGCCAGCACCCTAGGGGATAGCGGGGGGGCCTACAATGAGCAGTTCTTC.

The rearrangement joins TRBV2 to TRBJ2-3, with D possibly TRBD1 on 6 matching bases. There are 15 residues in the CDR3. Germline CDR1 is SNHLY and CDR2 is FYNNEI. Trimming left V 7 bases short and J 1 base short, with 15 bases between. The CDR3 is CASTPDRRGTDTQYF. CDR3 coding DNA: TGTGCCAGCACTCCGGACAGAAGAGGCACAGATACGCAGTATTTT.

This clone was seen a few times. The rearrangement uses TRBV7-9 and TRBJ1-1, with 8 bases fitting TRBD1. Per germline, CDR1 SEHNR and CDR2 FQNEAQ (reference sequence). V trimming: 5 bases; J trimming: 2 bases; junction bases outside the gene matches: 13. The CDR3 runs 17 residues. The CDR3 protein is CASSTGTGLGKNTEAFF. The CDR3 nucleotides read TGTGCCAGCAGCACCGGGACAGGTCTTGGGAAAAACACTGAAGCTTTCTTT.

The chain is built from TRBV7-6 and TRBJ2-1; TRBD1 might be the D (5 bases). This CDR3 is built from 14 residues. Trimming pared 5 bases from V and 6 bases from J, leaving 14 bases between. Germline assignment: CDR1 SGHVS and CDR2 FNYEAQ. CDR3 residues: CASSLLVGPNEQFF. DNA for the CDR3: TGTGCCAGCAGCCTTCTTGTGGGGCCCAATGAGCAGTTCTTC.

The chain is built from TRBV5-5 and TRBJ1-5; unclear D gene. CDR1 is SGHKS, CDR2 YYEKEE, per germline (reference sequence). V lost 0 bases and J 2 bases, leaving 6 bases between the germline ends. This CDR3 contains 14 residues. DNA for the CDR3: TGTGCCAGCAGCTTGGACCGGGGCAATCAGCCCCAGCATTTT. Translating gives CASSLDRGNQPQHF.

The V call is TRBV19, the J call TRBJ2-1; 10 positions agree with TRBD2. J gave up 5 bases and V 6 bases, and 7 bases lay outside the gene matches. From germline, CDR1 is LNHDA and CDR2 SQIVND (reference sequence). The CDR3 runs to 15 residues. The CDR3 sequence: CASREFSGGNNEQFF. The CDR3 DNA follows: TGTGCCAGTAGGGAATTTAGCGGGGGGAACAATGAGCAGTTCTTC.

The chain combines TRBV6-1 with TRBJ1-5; no definite D call. Germline V CDR1 and CDR2: MNHNS, SASEGT. Between the trimmed V and J ends, which lost 8 bases and 5 bases, there was a span of 16 bases. The CDR3 spans 14 residues. CDR3 region: CASVEGSIDQPQHF. CDR3 coding DNA: TGTGCCAGCGTGGAGGGAAGCATCGATCAGCCCCAGCATTTT.